This T cell receptor (beta chain) was sequenced during a study of T cells after posttransplantation cyclophosphamide. Study-wide results and limits: Recipient CMV seropositivity and CMV reactivation strongly tracked TRB clonality.

V dropped 6 bases and J dropped 6 bases, with 17 bases sitting between them. This CDR3 contains 14 residues. Germline-derived CDR1 and CDR2 are MNHEY and SVGAGI. Sequenced by immunoSEQ multiplex PCR; TCRdb stores in-frame clones only, minus some. This sample carries 25,000 to 30,000 clones, none of them present only once. This clone was picked up many times. Antigen unknown. The chain has TRBV6-5 and TRBJ1-1; weak D call: TRBD1 (6 bases). The sample consisted of PBMCs. This sequence originates from a man aged 50-59 years in good health, CMV-negative, and a related stem cell transplant donor. The CDR3 reads CASSLGEGVPEAFF. CDR3 nucleotide sequence: TGTGCCAGCAGCCTTGGGGAGGGGGTACCTGAAGCTTTCTTT.